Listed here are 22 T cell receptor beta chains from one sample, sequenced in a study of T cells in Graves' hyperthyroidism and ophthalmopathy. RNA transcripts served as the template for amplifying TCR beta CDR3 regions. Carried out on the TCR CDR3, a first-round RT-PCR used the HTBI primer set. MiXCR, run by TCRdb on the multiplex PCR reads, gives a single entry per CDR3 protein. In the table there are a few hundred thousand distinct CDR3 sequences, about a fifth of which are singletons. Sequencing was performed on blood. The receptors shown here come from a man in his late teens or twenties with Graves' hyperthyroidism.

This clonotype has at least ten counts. CDR3 in amino acids: CAISESSHYEQYF. CDR3 coding DNA: TGTGCCATCAGTGAGTCATCGCATTACGAGCAGTACTTC. The V gene is TRBV10-3, the J gene TRBJ2-7; D unresolved. The CDR3 runs to 13 residues. V was shortened by 0 bases and J by 4 bases, with 7 bases between the two germline ends. The germline V gene has CDR1 ENHRY and CDR2 SYGVKD.

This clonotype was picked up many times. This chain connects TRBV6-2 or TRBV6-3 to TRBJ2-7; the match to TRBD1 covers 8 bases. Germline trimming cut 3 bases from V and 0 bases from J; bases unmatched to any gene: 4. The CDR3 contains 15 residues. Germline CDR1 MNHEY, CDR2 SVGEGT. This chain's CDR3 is CASSYHRGSSYEQYF. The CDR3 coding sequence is TGTGCCAGCAGTTATCACAGGGGGAGCTCCTACGAGCAGTACTTC.

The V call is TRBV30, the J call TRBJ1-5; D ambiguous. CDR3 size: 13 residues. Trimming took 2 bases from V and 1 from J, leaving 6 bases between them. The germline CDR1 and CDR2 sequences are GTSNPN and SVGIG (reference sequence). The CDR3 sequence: CAWSFASNQPQHF. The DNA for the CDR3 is TGTGCCTGGAGTTTTGCAAGCAATCAGCCCCAGCATTTT.

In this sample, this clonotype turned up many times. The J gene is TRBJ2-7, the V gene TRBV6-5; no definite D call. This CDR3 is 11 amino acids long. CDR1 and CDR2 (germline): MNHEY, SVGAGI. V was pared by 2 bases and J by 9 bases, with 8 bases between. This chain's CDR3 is CASSYRERQYF. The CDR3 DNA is TGTGCCAGCAGTTACCGAGAACGGCAGTACTTC.

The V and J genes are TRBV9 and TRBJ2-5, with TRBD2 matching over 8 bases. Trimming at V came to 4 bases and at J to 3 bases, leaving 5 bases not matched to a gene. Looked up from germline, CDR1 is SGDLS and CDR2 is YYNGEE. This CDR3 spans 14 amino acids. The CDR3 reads CASSSRGGEETQYF. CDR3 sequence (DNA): TGTGCCAGCAGCTCCCGGGGGGGAGAAGAGACCCAGTACTTC.

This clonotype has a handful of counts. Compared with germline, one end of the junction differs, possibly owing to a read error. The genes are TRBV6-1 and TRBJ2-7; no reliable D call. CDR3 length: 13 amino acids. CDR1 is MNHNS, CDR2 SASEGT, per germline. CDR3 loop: CASGEITAYEQYF. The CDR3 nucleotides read TGTGCCAGCGGTGAAATAACGGCGTACGAGCAGTACTTC.

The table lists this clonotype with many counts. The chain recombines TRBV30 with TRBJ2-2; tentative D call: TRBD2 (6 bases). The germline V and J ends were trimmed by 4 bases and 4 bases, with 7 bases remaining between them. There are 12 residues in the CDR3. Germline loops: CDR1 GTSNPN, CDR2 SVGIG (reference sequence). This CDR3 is CAWMEGTGELFF. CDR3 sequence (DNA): TGTGCCTGGATGGAGGGCACCGGGGAGCTGTTTTTT.

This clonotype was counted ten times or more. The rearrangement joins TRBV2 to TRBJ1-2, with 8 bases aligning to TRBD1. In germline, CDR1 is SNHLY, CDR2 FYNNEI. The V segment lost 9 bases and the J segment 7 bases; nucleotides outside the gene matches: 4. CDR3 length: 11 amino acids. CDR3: CARTGESGYTF. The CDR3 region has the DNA TGTGCCAGGACAGGGGAAAGTGGCTACACCTTC.

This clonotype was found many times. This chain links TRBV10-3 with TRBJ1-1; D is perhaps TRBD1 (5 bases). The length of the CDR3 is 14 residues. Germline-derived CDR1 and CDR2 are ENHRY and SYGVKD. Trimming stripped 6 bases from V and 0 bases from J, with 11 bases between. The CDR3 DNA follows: TGTGCCATCAGGTTACAGGCTTTGAACACTGAAGCTTTCTTT. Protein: CAIRLQALNTEAFF.

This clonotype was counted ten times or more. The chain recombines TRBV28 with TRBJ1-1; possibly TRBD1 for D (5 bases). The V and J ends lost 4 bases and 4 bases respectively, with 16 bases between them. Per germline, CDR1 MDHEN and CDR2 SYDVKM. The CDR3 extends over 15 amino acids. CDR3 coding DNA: TGTGCCAGCAGTTCCTTGGGGGAGAGGTTCACTGAAGCTTTCTTT. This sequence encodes CASSSLGERFTEAFF.

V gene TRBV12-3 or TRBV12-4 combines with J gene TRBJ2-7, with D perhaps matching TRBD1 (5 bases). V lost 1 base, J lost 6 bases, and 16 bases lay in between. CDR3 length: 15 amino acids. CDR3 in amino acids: CASSLVEQALREQYF. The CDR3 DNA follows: TGTGCCAGCAGTTTAGTAGAACAGGCCCTCCGCGAGCAGTACTTC.

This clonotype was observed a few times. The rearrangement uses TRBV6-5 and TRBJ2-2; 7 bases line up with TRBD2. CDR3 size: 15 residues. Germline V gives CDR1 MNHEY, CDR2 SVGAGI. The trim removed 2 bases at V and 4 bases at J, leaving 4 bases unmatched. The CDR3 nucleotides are TGTGCCAGCAGTTACGGCGGGGGAACCACCGGGGAGCTGTTTTTT. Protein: CASSYGGGTTGELFF.

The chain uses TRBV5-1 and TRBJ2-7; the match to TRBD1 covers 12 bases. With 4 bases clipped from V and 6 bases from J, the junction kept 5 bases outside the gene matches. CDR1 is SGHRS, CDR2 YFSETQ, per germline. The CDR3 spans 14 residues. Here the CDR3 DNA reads TGCGCCAGCAGCCCCGGGACAGGGGGCTCCGAGCAGTACTTC. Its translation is CASSPGTGGSEQYF.

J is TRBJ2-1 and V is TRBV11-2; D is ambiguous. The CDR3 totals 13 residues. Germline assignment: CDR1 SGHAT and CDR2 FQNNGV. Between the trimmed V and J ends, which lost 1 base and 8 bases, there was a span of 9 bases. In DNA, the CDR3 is TGTGCCAGCAGCTTAGTGGGGTCCCATGAGCAGTTCTTC. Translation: CASSLVGSHEQFF.

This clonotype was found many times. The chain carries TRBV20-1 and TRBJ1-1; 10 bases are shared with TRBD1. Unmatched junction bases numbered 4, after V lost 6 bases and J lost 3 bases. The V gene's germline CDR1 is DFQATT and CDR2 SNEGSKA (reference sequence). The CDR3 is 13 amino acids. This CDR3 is CSATGQGDTEAFF. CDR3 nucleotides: TGCAGTGCGACAGGACAGGGGGACACTGAAGCTTTCTTT.

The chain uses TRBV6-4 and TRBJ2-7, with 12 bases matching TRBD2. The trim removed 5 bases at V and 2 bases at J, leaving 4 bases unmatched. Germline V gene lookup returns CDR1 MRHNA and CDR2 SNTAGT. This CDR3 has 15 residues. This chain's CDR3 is CASSSSGGGTYEQYF. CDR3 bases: TGTGCCAGCAGTTCTAGCGGGGGGGGAACCTACGAGCAGTACTTC.

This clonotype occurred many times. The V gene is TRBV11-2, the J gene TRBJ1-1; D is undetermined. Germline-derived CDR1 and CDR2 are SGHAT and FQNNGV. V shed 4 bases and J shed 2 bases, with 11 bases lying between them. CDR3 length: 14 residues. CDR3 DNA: TGTGCCAGCAGCTGGTTAGAAGGAAACACTGAAGCTTTCTTT. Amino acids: CASSWLEGNTEAFF.

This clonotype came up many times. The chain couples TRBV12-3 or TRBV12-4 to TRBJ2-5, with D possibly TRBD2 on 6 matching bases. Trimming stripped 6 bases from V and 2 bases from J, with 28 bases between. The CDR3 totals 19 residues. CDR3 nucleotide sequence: TGTGCCAGCAGCCCCCGAGAAGGAGTTTGGGAGGACCCTCAAGAGACCCAGTACTTC. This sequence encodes CASSPREGVWEDPQETQYF.

The CDR3 here is CASSEAQGGLQETQYF. The CDR3 DNA follows: TGTGCCAGCAGTGAAGCACAGGGGGGCCTCCAAGAGACCCAGTACTTC. The chain employs TRBV25-1 and TRBJ2-5; 8 nucleotides match TRBD1. After removal of 2 bases from V and 1 base from J, the junction contained 6 bases not matched to a gene. The CDR3 runs 16 residues. Germline V gene lookup returns CDR1 MGHDK and CDR2 SYGVNS.

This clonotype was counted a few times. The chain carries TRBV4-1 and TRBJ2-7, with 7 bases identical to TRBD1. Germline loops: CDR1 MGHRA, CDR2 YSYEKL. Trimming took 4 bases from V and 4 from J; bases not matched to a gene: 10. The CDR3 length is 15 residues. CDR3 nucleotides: TGCGCCAGCAGCCGAGGACAGGTGATGAGTTACGAGCAGTACTTC. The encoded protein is CASSRGQVMSYEQYF.

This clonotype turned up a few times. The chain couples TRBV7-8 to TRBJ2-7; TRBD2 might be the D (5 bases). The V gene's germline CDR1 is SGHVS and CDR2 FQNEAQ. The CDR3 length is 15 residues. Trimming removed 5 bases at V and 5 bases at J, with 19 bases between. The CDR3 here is CASSPSGSTFDEQYF. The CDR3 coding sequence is TGTGCCAGCAGCCCCTCGGGGTCAACTTTCGACGAGCAGTACTTC.

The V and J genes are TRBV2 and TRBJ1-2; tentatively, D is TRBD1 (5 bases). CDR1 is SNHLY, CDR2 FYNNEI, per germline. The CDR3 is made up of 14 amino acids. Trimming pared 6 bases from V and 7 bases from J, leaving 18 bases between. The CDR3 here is CASSPPGRWGGYTF. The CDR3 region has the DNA TGTGCCAGCAGCCCTCCGGGACGGTGGGGTGGCTACACCTTC.